These 18 T cell receptor beta chains came from one sample sequenced in a study of T cell responses to AZD1222 COVID-19 vaccine. Measured with immunoSEQ multiplex PCR; TCRdb has only the in-frame clones, and not every one. The data show about 140,000 clones, 89% seen once. The source material was peripheral blood, sampled on day 0 of AZD1222 vaccination. The receptors were gathered from an adult in good health.

The rearrangement uses TRBV5-5 and TRBJ2-7; 11 nucleotides match TRBD1. The germline gives CDR1 SGHKS, CDR2 YYEKEE (reference sequence). V dropped 4 bases and J dropped 3; count of bases not matched to a gene: 6. This CDR3 is built from 15 residues. CDR3 sequence: CASSQRTGGNYEQYF. Here the CDR3 DNA reads TGTGCCAGCAGCCAAAGGACAGGGGGCAACTACGAGCAGTACTTC.

V is TRBV28 and J is TRBJ1-1, with D perhaps matching TRBD1 (5 bases). The length of the CDR3 is 19 residues. Germline V gene sequence: CDR1 MDHEN, CDR2 SYDVKM. V shed 2 bases and J shed 0 bases, with 22 bases lying between them. The CDR3 region has the DNA TGTGCCAGCAGTTTACAGGGTCTAGGGCTTTTTAGGATGAACACTGAAGCTTTCTTT. It is translated as CASSLQGLGLFRMNTEAFF. Complete variable domain (other parts from reference TRBV28 and TRBJ1-1): DVKVTQSSRYLVKRTGEKVFLECVQDMDHENMFWYRQDPGLGLRLIYFSYDVKMKEKGDIPEGYSVSREKKERFSLILESASTNQTSMYLCASSLQGLGLFRMNTEAFFGQGTRLTVV.

The chain uses TRBV5-1 and TRBJ2-5; possibly TRBD1 for D (6 bases). Trimming took 3 bases from V and 2 from J, leaving 17 bases between them. Per germline, CDR1 SGHRS and CDR2 YFSETQ. CDR3 length: 16 residues. This chain's CDR3 is CASSSKGLRGQETQYF. The CDR3 DNA reads TGCGCCAGCAGCTCAAAGGGTCTCAGGGGACAAGAGACCCAGTACTTC.

The chain couples TRBV2 to TRBJ2-2; D gene ambiguous. The CDR3 is 15 residues long. V was shortened by 5 bases and J by 8 bases, with 18 bases between the two germline ends. Germline loops: CDR1 SNHLY, CDR2 FYNNEI. Here the CDR3 DNA reads TGTGCCAGCAGTCGCTTATCTCTTGTTCGAGGGGAGCTGTTTTTT. Its protein product is CASSRLSLVRGELFF.

Turning to this clone: The junction departs from germline at one end; a sequencing error may be responsible. V and J are TRBV5-8 and TRBJ1-6; D remains unclear. Germline V gives CDR1 SGHTS, CDR2 YDEGEE. The CDR3 covers 15 residues. The CDR3 nucleotides are TGTGCCAGCAGCTTGAACACGTGGTATACTTCACCCCTCCACTTT. It encodes CASSLNTWYTSPLHF.

The chain combines TRBV5-4 with TRBJ1-1; D is uncertain. The CDR3 covers 14 residues. V gave up 0 bases and J gave up 0 bases, with 6 bases separating them. Germline lookup yields CDR1 SGHNT and CDR2 YYREEE (reference sequence). This CDR3 is CASSLGDLNTEAFF. In DNA form, the CDR3 reads TGTGCCAGCAGCTTGGGAGATTTGAACACTGAAGCTTTCTTT. The full variable domain, rest sourced from reference TRBV5-4 and TRBJ1-1, is ETGVTQSPTHLIKTRGQQVTLRCSSQSGHNTVSWYQQALGQGPQFIFQYYREEENGRGNFPPRFSGLQFPNYSSELNVNALELDDSALYLCASSLGDLNTEAFFGQGTRLTVV.

The chain links TRBV6-6 to TRBJ1-4; unclear D gene. Germline CDR1 MNHNY, CDR2 SVGAGI (reference sequence). V was clipped by 7 bases and J by 10 bases, with 16 bases between them. The CDR3 length is 13 residues. The CDR3 loop reads CASTPRGLGKLFF. The DNA of the CDR3 is TGTGCCAGCACTCCCAGAGGGTTGGGAAAACTGTTTTTT.

The chain employs TRBV10-3 and TRBJ2-7; 9 bases are a match to TRBD1. V lost 2 bases to trimming and J lost 2 bases; unmatched junction nucleotides: 4. The CDR3 runs 15 residues. Germline V gene sequence: CDR1 ENHRY, CDR2 SYGVKD. The CDR3 region is CAISEGQGTPYEQYF. The CDR3 DNA follows: TGTGCCATCAGTGAGGGACAGGGGACCCCCTACGAGCAGTACTTC.

V is TRBV27 and J is TRBJ2-2; D not resolved. The germline V gene has CDR1 MNHEY and CDR2 SMNVEV (reference sequence). This CDR3 has 13 residues. The ends were cut back, 5 bases at V and 7 bases at J, with 11 bases in the middle. CDR3 sequence (DNA): TGTGCCAGCAGTATCACCCACCACGGGGAGCTGTTTTTT. This encodes CASSITHHGELFF.

The chain uses TRBV18 and TRBJ2-1; TRBD2 matches 9 bases. The CDR3 is 15 residues long. Germline trimming cut 2 bases from V and 7 bases from J; bases unmatched to any gene: 6. In germline, CDR1 is KGHSH, CDR2 LQKENI. The CDR3 coding sequence is TGTGCCAGCTCACCAGGCTTTGCGGGGGGGAATGAGCAGTTCTTC. It codes for CASSPGFAGGNEQFF.

The V and J genes are TRBV2 and TRBJ2-2; D tentatively fits TRBD1 or TRBD2 (5 bases each). Germline CDR1 reads SNHLY; CDR2 reads FYNNEI. The CDR3 is 13 amino acids. The V end was cut by 9 bases, the J end by 6 bases, with 14 bases between. DNA for the CDR3: TGTGCCAGTACTTTTATGGGGGCCGGGGAGCTGTTTTTT. It yields the protein CASTFMGAGELFF.

This chain joins TRBV4-3 and TRBJ2-5; TRBD2 matches at 7 bases. The CDR3 consists of 15 residues. Germline CDR1 is LGHNA and CDR2 is YSLEER. V lost 2 bases, J lost 5 bases, and 8 bases stayed unmatched. The CDR3 DNA sequence: TGCGCCAGCAGCCAATCCGGACTAGGGAGGGAGACCCAGTACTTC. Protein sequence: CASSQSGLGRETQYF.

This clone occurred once. The rearrangement links TRBV30 to TRBJ2-7; D unresolved. The CDR3 is 14 amino acids. The germline gives CDR1 GTSNPN, CDR2 SVGIG (reference sequence). The V gene lost 7 bases and the J gene lost 3 bases, with 19 bases spanning the gap. CDR3 in amino acids: CASTFGRLNYEQYF. CDR3 nucleotides: TGTGCCTCCACCTTCGGCAGGTTAAACTACGAGCAGTACTTC.

About this clone itself: This same CDR3 is encoded by further DNA sequences in the sample. This chain's CDR3 is CASSTDGNQPQHF. CDR3 nucleotides: TGTGCCAGCAGTACTGACGGCAATCAGCCCCAGCATTTT. The V gene is TRBV6-4, the J gene TRBJ1-5; no reliable D call. This CDR3 contains 13 residues. Trimming took off 5 bases at V and 2 bases at J, with 7 bases between the two ends. Per the germline V gene, CDR1 is MRHNA and CDR2 is SNTAGT.

The rearrangement joins TRBV19 to TRBJ2-1; D may correspond to TRBD1 or TRBD2 (5 bases each). This CDR3 has 15 amino acids. The germline gives CDR1 LNHDA, CDR2 SQIVND (reference sequence). V lost 3 bases to trimming and J lost 2 bases, with 11 bases between them. DNA of the CDR3: TGTGCCAGTAGTATTGGGGTGGGACCCTACAATGAGCAGTTCTTC. Its protein is CASSIGVGPYNEQFF.

The chain employs TRBV7-8 and TRBJ2-3; 8 bases are a match to TRBD2. The CDR3 has 16 residues. Losses at the gene ends were 1 base for V and 2 bases for J; bases not matched to a gene: 5. The germline CDR1 and CDR2 sequences are SGHVS and FQNEAQ. The CDR3 bases are TGTGCCAGCAGCTTAGAGGGACTAGGATCCACAGATACGCAGTATTTT. This gives the protein CASSLEGLGSTDTQYF.

The chain couples TRBV6-2 or TRBV6-3 to TRBJ1-3; D call uncertain. The ends were cut back, 5 bases at V and 3 bases at J, with 17 bases in the middle. The length of the CDR3 is 16 residues. Germline CDR1 and CDR2: MNHEY and SVGEGT. The CDR3 DNA is TGTGCCAGCAGTACCCCGCTTGGAGCCAGTGGAAACACCATATATTTT. Amino acid sequence: CASSTPLGASGNTIYF.

The chain joins TRBV21-1 to TRBJ1-5; the D call of TRBD1 is as the table states it, not checked on the DNA. TRBV21-1 corresponds to a pseudogene. The CDR3 loop spans 16 amino acids. The CDR3 loop is CASSSRRGSLNQPQHF. CDR3 coding DNA: TGTGCCAGCAGCAGCCGTAGGGGATCTCTTAATCAGCCCCAGCATTTT.